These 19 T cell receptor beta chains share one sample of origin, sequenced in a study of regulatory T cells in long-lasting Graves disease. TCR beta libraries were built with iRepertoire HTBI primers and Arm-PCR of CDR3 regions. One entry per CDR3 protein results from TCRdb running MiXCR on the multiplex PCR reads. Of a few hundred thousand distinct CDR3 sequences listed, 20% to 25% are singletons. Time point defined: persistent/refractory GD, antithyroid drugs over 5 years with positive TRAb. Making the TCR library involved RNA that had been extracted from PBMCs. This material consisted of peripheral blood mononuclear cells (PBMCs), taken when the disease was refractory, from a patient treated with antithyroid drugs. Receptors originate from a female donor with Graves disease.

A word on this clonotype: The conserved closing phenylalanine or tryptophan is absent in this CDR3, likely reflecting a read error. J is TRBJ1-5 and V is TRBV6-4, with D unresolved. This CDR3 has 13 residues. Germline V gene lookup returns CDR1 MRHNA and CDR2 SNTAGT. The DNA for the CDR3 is TGTGCCTGCAGTTACTTGGCAGACCAGCCCCAGCATTCT. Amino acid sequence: CACSYLADQPQHS.

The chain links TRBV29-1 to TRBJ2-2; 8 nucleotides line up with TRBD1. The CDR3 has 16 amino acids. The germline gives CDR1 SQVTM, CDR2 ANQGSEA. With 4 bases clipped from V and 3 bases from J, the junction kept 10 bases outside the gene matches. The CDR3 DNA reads TGCAGCGTTGTGACAGGGGCCAAACCCCACACCGGGGAGCTGTTTTTT. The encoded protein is CSVVTGAKPHTGELFF.

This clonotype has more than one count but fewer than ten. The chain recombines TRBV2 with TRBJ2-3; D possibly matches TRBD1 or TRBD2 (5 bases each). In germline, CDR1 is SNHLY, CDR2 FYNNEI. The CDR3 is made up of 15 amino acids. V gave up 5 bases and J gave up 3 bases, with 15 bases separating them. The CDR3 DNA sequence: TGTGCCAGCAGTTGGGGACGCAGGCCAACAGATACGCAGTATTTT. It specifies CASSWGRRPTDTQYF.

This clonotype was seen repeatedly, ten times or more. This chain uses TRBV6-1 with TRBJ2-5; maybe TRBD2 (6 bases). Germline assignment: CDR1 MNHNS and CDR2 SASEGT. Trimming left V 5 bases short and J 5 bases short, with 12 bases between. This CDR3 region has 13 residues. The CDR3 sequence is CASSNSGVETQYF. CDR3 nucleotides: TGTGCCAGCAGTAATAGCGGCGTTGAGACCCAGTACTTC.

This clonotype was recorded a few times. CDR3 DNA: TGTGCCACCCTGATGAACACTGAAGCTTTCTTT. Translation: CATLMNTEAFF. The chain is built from TRBV10-3 and TRBJ1-1; D is uncertain. The germline gives CDR1 ENHRY, CDR2 SYGVKD. V gave up 10 bases and J gave up 0 bases, with 6 bases separating them. CDR3 length: 11 amino acids.

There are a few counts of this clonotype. CDR3 bases: TGTGCCAGCAGTCCCCTTCCGGGACTGATCTACGAGCAGTACTTC. The encoded protein is CASSPLPGLIYEQYF. The chain carries TRBV6-1 and TRBJ2-7; D might be TRBD2 (6 bases). Germline loops: CDR1 MNHNS, CDR2 SASEGT. Trimming shortened V by 5 bases and J by 3 bases, and 17 bases separated the two germline ends. The CDR3 contains 15 residues.

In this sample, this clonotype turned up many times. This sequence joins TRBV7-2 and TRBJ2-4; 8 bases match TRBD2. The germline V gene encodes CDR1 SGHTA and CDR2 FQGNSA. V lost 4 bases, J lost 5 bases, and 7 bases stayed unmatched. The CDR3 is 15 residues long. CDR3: CASSSIAGSENIQYF. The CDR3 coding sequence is TGTGCCAGCAGCTCGATAGCGGGAAGTGAAAACATTCAGTACTTC.

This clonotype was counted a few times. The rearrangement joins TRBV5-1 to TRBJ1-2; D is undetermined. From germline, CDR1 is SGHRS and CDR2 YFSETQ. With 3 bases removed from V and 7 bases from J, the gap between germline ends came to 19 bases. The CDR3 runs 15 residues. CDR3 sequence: CASSYVLTGSSGYTF. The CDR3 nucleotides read TGCGCCAGCAGCTACGTCCTCACCGGTTCTTCTGGCTACACCTTC.

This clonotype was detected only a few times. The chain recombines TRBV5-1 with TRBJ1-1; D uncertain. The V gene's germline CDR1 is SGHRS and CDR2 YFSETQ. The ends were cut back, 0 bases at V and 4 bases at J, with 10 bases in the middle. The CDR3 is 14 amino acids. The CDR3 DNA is TGCGCCAGCAGCTTGGTTTGGGGTTCCACTGAAGCTTTCTTT. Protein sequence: CASSLVWGSTEAFF.

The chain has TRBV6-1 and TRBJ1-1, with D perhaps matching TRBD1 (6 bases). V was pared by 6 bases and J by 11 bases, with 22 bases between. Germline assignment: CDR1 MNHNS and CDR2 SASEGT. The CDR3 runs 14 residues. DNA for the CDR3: TGTGCCAGCAGGAAACGGACAGATTATATTCGCGCTTTCTTT. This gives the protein CASRKRTDYIRAFF.

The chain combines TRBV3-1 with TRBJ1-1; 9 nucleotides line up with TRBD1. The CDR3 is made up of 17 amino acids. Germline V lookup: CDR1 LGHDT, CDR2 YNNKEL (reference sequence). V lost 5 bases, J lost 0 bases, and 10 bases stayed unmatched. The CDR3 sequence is CASSYLPGQGMNTEAFF. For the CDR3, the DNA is TGTGCCAGCAGCTATCTGCCGGGACAGGGCATGAACACTGAAGCTTTCTTT.

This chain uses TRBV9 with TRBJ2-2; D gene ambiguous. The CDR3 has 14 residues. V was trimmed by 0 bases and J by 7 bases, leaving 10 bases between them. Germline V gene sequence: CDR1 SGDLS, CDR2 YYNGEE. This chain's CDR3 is CASSVAASGGELFF. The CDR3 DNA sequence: TGTGCCAGCAGCGTAGCGGCGTCGGGCGGGGAGCTGTTTTTT.

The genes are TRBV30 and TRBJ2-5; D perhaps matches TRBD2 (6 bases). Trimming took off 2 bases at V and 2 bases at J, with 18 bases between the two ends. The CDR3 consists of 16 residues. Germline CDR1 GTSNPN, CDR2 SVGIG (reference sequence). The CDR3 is CAWSLGAGSNQETQYF. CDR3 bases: TGTGCCTGGAGTTTGGGCGCGGGATCTAATCAAGAGACCCAGTACTTC.

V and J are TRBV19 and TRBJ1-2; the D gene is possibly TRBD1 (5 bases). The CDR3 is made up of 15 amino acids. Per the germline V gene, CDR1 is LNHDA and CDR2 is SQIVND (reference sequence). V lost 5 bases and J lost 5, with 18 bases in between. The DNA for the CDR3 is TGTGCCAGTAGTCAAAAACTGCAGGGATTATATGGCTACACCTTC. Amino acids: CASSQKLQGLYGYTF.

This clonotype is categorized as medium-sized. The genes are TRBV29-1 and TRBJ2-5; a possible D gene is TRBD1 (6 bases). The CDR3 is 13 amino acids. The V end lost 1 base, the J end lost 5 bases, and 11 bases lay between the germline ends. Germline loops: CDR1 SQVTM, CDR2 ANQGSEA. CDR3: CSVEGWGRETQYF. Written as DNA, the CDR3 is TGCAGCGTTGAAGGGTGGGGGCGCGAGACCCAGTACTTC.

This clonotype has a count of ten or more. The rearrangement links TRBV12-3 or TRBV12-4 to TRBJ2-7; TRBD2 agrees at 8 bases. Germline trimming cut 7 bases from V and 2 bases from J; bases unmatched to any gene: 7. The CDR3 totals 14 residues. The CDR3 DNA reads TGTGCCAGCACCCGTAGCGGGGCTGCCTACGAGCAGTACTTC. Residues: CASTRSGAAYEQYF.

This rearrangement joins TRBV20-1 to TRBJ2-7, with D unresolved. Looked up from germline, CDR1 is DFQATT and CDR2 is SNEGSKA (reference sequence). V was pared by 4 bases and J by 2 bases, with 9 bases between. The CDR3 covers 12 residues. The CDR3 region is CSAIDPTYEQYF. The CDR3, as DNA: TGCAGTGCTATCGACCCGACCTACGAGCAGTACTTC.

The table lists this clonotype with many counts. Here the CDR3 DNA reads TGTGCCTGGAGTCGAGCGGGGGTACAAGAGACCCAGTACTTC. Protein sequence: CAWSRAGVQETQYF. The V and J genes are TRBV30 and TRBJ2-5, with 8 bases aligning to TRBD2. CDR3 length: 14 amino acids. V was pared by 2 bases and J by 2 bases, with 4 bases of the junction left unmatched. Germline-derived CDR1 and CDR2 are GTSNPN and SVGIG (reference sequence). Drawing the rest from reference TRBV30 and TRBJ2-5, the complete variable domain is SQTIHQWPATLVQPVGSPLSLECTVEGTSNPNLYWYRQAAGRGLQLLFYSVGIGQISSEVPQNLSASRPQDRQFILSSKKLLLSDSGFYLCAWSRAGVQETQYFGPGTRLLVL.

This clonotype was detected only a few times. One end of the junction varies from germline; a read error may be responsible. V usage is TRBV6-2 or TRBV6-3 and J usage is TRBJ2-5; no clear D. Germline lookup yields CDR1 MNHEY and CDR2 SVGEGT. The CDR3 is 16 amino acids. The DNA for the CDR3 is TGTGCCAGCAGCCCACCTAGTTCCCGAGGTTCCTTCGGACGGGACTTC. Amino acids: CASSPPSSRGSFGRDF.